This T cell receptor beta chain was sequenced in a study of cytomegalovirus exposure and HLA in healthy donors (dated by TCRdb to 2017 to 2019). Background for the entire study: An earlier analysis of some 620 of the donors reported 250 to 300 Gb of sequence data and 100 million to 120 million unique TCR beta sequences obtained from some 200 million T cells. Approximately 310 gigabases of sequencing data and approximately 92 million unique TCR sequences made up an early release that covered nearly 650 HLA-typed donors. Among the roughly 400 genotyped donors, about 85% belonged to the genetic ancestry cluster associated with self-reported Caucasian donors. The study was designed to test whether signatures of past pathogen exposure could be identified by cataloging public T cell receptors. The T cell repertoires of 666 subjects were profiled by immunosequencing and related to cytomegalovirus serostatus. In addition to the first cohort of around 670 subjects, a separate validation cohort of some 120 different subjects was used. To predict cytomegalovirus infection status, the study combined high-throughput TCR immunosequencing, statistical association of individual TCRs with disease status, and machine learning. To study patterns of TCR occurrence, a later analysis re-analyzed previously published TCR beta repertoires from more than 550 donors and added high-resolution HLA genotyping. Rather than using new phenotypic data, the later analysis identified candidate immune exposures from TCR beta sequences and from how often those sequences occurred across donors. In an earlier analysis of roughly 580 of the donors, high-throughput TCR beta sequencing was used to judge whether each TCR beta V gene segment behaved as functional or pseudogenic. Alongside the repertoire data, information on donor age, sex, ethnicity and CMV serostatus was compiled. A later genetic analysis used genome-wide SNP genotypes for 398 of the 666 donors, treating that subset as a discovery cohort. Every repertoire in the discovery cohort had been generated on one and the same sequencing platform. Class I and class II HLA loci were covered by the typing at four-digit resolution. The number of typed donors differed by locus: about 629-630 for A, B, C, DRB1 and DQB1; some 500 for DQA1; around 610 for DPA1; and 450 to 480 for DPB1. Roughly 5 DR-DQ haplotypes were treated as single units for association and clustering because of strong linkage in the cohort. Across some 400 genotyped donors of the cohort, an average of approximately 200,000 unique TCR beta nucleotide sequences per donor were sequenced, and roughly 20% of those sequences were non-productive.

The library was made by the immunoSEQ multiplex PCR assay. For the multiplex PCR, a mixture combining 60 forward primers for TCR Vbeta segments and 13 reverse primers for TCR Jbeta segments was used. The CDR3 region of rearranged TCR beta genes was amplified from genomic DNA by a multiplex PCR assay. The amplified TCR beta libraries were sequenced on the Illumina HiSeq System as 87-base-pair reads. The authors' analysis ran thus. A later analysis tallied around 87 million unique TCR beta chains across the 700 or so repertoires, and about 10 million of those chains were shared by two or more donors. A nearest-neighbor algorithm error-corrected the raw reads and collapsed the reads into unique sequences, merging closely related sequences to remove PCR and sequencing errors. Alignment of CDR3 sequences to IMGT reference sequences was used to assign V, D and J gene segments. For a sequence to be retained, a match of at least six nucleotides was required to both a V gene segment and a J gene segment. Rearrangements were classified as productive when the CDR3 lacked stop codons and remained in frame with V and J, and all other rearrangements were classified as non-productive. Following IMGT convention, CDR3 was defined as the stretch from the second conserved V-encoded cysteine to the conserved J-encoded phenylalanine. The earlier analysis of about 590 of the donors excluded sequences that lacked an unambiguous match to a single V gene segment. In an earlier analysis of about 590 of the donors, a V segment was called functional when productive rearrangements were above 56.7%, and segregating when the standard deviation between donors exceeded 5%. A statistical classification framework was built to diagnose cytomegalovirus status from the catalog of TCR beta chain sequences. A later analysis assigned V and J genes by comparing TCR nucleotide sequences with IMGT/GENE-DB human TR gene sequences. A later analysis assigned CDR3 sequences and most-parsimonious VDJ recombination scenarios with the TCRdist pipeline. A later analysis defined each TCR beta chain by its CDR3 amino acid sequence plus V-gene family, and excluded reads lacking a unique V-gene family. In a later analysis, nearly 600 highly shared, low-generation-probability nucleotide sequences were removed to address suspected cross-contamination and a sequencing artifact. In a later analysis, a clonal expansion index was calculated for each public chain from normalized within-repertoire ranks of inferred template counts. A later analysis computed generation probabilities with a VDJ recombination model fitted to out-of-frame rearrangements, and checked the results against IGoR. A later analysis scored TCR-TCR, TCR-HLA and TCR-CMV co-occurrence with hypergeometric tests, applying a repertoire-size bias correction to TCR pairs. To estimate false discovery rates, a later analysis permuted the HLA or CMV assignments 20 times. In a later analysis, co-occurring TCRs were grouped with DBSCAN, and TCRdist sequence similarity was added when clustering was performed within HLA-allele-positive subsets. Repertoires with fewer than 30,000 or more than 120,000 public chains were left out of co-occurrence clustering, as were five repertoires with anomalous nucleotide sharing. TCRdb took over this immuneACCESS table, retaining in-frame rearrangements with V and J assigned. Such tables are incomplete; in checked studies, under half of the missing clones stem from an unresolved V gene, and the remainder is unexplained. V, J and clone size were drawn from that table, and D and trimming were deduced from the DNA. Here the sample has around 100,000 clones; approximately 76% occur a single time. The ten top clones hold around 17% of the sample.

Including the terminal cysteine and phenylalanine, the CDR3 comprises 14 residues. CDR3 DNA is the only sequence kept; it has 42 bases, read in frame from the first base. V is pared back by 7 bases and J by 8 bases, with 23 bases lying between the germline termini. CDR1 GTSNPN and CDR2 SVGIG were looked up in the germline V gene (reference sequence). Summary of the overall study and its limitations: Some IMGT-functional V segments, including TRBV6-2 and TRBV6-3, could not be told apart with the 87-base-pair reads, so those segments were excluded. The authors suggested that the approach could potentially be extended to other disease states and immunological phenotypes. A cluster of highly shared sequence variants was judged likely to represent a technical artifact of the sequencing pipeline. This cohort had only TCR beta chains sequenced, and the lack of alpha or paired-chain data limited which features could be detected. Roughly uniform sequencing depth across donors was assumed in presence/absence analyses, although this assumption may not hold. Because counts were too low, some 17 rarely observed V segments, including chromosome 9 orphons, were excluded from the earlier analysis of under 650 of the donors. Assigning TCR associations to individual alleles was difficult when HLA alleles, especially DR and DQ, strongly co-occurred. Across donors, most TCR sequences were observed very rarely, whereas some public TCRs were present in many individuals. A few of the identified cytomegalovirus-associated TCR beta chains were confirmed in vitro to be specific for cytomegalovirus antigens. Most CMV-associated TCR beta chains appeared to be HLA-restricted in a later analysis, and the HLA associations seemed to be driven largely by CMV exposure. The study listed 164 TCR beta chains as associated with cytomegalovirus. Compared with the approximately 700-donor mean, donors in an Asian-associated ancestry cluster had fewer N-insertions in productive TCRs, according to a later genetic analysis. Because some donors lacked HLA typing at each locus, the association tests relied only on the typed subset. Cytomegalovirus status was reported to be diagnosed by the classifier with high specificity and sensitivity in both the original and validation cohorts. Specific HLA alleles were associated with roughly 17,000 TCR beta sequences at a false discovery rate of 0.05 in a later analysis. A further reported finding was that TCR beta sequences accurately predicted the HLA-A and HLA-B alleles for most subjects in the first cohort. An association between a missense DCLRE1C variant and V-gene and J-gene trimming of TCR beta chains was found in a later genetic analysis and replicated in an independent cohort. Linkage disequilibrium might explain the correlated functional status among segregating V segments, but an unknown experimental factor could not be excluded. In an earlier analysis of fewer than 700 of the donors, most TCR beta V segments appeared in productive rearrangements about 87% or about 30% of the time, broadly matching IMGT annotations. For the cohort, immune exposure information was limited to CMV serostatus. According to a later analysis, parvovirus B19, influenza, CMV and Epstein-Barr virus appeared linked to several top co-occurrence clusters. A later analysis found that HLA-associated TCR beta chains were more clonally expanded and had lower generation probabilities than equally common non-associated chains. According to a later analysis, TCR association rates differed among HLA loci, with DRB1 alleles showing the most associated TCRs and HLA-C alleles showing the fewest.

About this clone: Its specific antigen is unknown. Qualities for individual bases were not recorded, and no much larger clone is one base off.

In total, approximately 700 healthy bone marrow donors made up the cohort. All cohort members were sampled while nominally healthy, although unrecorded immune exposures were likely present. The donor was CMV seropositive and belonged to the group of 250 to 350 seropositive cohort members. A peripheral blood sample was provided by each donor, and peripheral blood mononuclear cells were used for TCR beta sequencing. Genomic DNA extraction from the blood cell samples was performed with the Qiagen DNeasy Blood Extraction Kit. The source of this sequence is a woman aged 55-70 years in good health and CMV-seropositive. This chain joins TRBV30 to TRBJ1-2; D gene: possibly TRBD1, on 6 matching bases. The sample consisted of PBMCs. The CDR3 protein: CAFNRDILGIGYTF. The nucleotide sequence reads TGTGCCTTTAACCGGGACATCCTGGGGATCGGCTACACCTTC. Here the CDR3 is joined to the reference TRBV30 and TRBJ1-2 genes, and the full variable domain is: SQTIHQWPATLVQPVGSPLSLECTVEGTSNPNLYWYRQAAGRGLQLLFYSVGIGQISSEVPQNLSASRPQDRQFILSSKKLLLSDSGFYLCAFNRDILGIGYTFGSGTRLTVV.